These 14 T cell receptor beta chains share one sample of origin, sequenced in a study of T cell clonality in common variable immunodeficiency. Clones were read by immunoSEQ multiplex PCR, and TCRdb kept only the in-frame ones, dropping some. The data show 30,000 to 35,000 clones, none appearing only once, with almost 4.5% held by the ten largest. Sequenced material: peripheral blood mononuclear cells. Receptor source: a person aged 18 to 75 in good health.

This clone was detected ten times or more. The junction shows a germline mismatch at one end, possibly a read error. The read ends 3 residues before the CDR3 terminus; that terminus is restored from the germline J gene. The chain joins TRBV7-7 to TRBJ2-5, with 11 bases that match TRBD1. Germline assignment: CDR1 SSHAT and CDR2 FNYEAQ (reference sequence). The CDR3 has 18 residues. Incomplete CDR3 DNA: TGTGCTAGCAGCTTAGCTTACTCGGGACAGGGGGTTGGTGAGACC. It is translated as CASSLAYSGQGVGET. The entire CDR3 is CASSLAYSGQGVGETQYF.

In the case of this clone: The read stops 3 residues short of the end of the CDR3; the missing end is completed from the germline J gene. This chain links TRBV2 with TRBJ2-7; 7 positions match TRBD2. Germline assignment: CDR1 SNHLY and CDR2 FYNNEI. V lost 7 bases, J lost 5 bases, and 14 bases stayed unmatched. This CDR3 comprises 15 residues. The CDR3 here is CASTLEAGALHEQYF. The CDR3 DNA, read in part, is TGTGCCAGCACCCTTGAGGCGGGAGCTCTACACGAG.

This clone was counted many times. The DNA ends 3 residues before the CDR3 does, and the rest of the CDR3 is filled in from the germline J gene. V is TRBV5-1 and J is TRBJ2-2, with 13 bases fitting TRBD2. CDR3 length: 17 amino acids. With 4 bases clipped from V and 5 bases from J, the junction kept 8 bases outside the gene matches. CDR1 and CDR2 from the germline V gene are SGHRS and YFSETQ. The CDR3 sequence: CASSLSGTSGTTGELFF. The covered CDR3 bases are TGCGCCAGCAGCCTCTCTGGGACTAGCGGGACAACCGGGGAG.

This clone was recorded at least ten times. CDR3 bases read: TGTGCCAGCAGCAGAGACAGGGACACAGATACG. Translating gives CASSRDRDTDT. The complete CDR3 protein is CASSRDRDTDTQYF. The chain combines TRBV7-8 with TRBJ2-3; TRBD1 matches at 7 bases. The CDR3 end falls 3 residues outside the read, so it is completed with the germline J gene. J gave up 2 bases and V 5 bases, and 4 bases lay outside the gene matches. The germline V gene has CDR1 SGHVS and CDR2 FQNEAQ. The CDR3 totals 14 residues.

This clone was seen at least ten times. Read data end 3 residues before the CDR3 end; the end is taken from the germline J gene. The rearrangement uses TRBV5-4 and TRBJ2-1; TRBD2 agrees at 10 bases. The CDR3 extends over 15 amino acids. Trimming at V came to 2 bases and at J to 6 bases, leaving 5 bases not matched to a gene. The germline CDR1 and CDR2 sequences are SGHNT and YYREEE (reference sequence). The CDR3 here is CASSFKREGFNEQFF. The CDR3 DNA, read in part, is TGTGCCAGCAGCTTCAAGCGGGAGGGCTTCAATGAG.

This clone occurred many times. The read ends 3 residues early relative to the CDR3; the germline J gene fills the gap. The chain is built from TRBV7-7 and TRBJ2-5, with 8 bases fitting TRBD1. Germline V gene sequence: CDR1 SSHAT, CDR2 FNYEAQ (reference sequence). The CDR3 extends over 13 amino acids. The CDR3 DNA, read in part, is TGTGCTAGCGGACAGGGAGACCAAGAGACC. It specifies CASGQGDQET. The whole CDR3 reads CASGQGDQETQYF.

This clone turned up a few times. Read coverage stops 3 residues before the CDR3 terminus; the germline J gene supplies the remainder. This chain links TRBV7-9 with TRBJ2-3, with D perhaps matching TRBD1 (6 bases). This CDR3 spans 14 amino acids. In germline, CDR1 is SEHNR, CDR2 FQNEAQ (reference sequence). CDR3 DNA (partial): TGTGCCAGCAGCTTAGACAGGGACGGCAAGCCG. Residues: CASSLDRDGKP. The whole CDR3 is CASSLDRDGKPQYF.

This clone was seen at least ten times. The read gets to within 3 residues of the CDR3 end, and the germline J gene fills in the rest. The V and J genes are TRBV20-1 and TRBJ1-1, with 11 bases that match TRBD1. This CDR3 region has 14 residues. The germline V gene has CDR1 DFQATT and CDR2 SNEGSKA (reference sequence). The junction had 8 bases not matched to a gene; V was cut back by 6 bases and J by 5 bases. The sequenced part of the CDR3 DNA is TGCAGTGCCCGGACAGGGGGCGGTGGGACTGAA. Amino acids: CSARTGGGGTE. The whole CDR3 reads CSARTGGGGTEAFF.

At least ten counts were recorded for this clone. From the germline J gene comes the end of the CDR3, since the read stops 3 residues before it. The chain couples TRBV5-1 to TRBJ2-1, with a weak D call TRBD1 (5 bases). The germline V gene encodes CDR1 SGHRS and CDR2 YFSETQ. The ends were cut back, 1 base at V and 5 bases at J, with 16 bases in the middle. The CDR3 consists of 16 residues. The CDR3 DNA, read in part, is TGCGCCAGCAGCTTGATAGGGGCACCTAGGGACAATGAG. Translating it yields CASSLIGAPRDNE. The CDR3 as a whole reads CASSLIGAPRDNEQFF.

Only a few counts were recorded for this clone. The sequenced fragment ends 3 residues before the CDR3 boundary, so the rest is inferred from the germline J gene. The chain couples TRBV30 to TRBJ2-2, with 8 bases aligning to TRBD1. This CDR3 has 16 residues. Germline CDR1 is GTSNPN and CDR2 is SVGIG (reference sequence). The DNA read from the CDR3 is TGTGCCTGGAGTGTCTCCGGGACAGGCTCCGTCTCACCG. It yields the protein CAWSVSGTGSVSP. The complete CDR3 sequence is CAWSVSGTGSVSPLFF.

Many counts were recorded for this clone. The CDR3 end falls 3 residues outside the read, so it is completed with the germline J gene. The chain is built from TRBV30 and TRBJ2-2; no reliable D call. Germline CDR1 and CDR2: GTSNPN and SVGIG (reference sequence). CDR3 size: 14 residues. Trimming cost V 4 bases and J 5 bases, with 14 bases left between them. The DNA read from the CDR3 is TGTGCCTGGACTAGGTGGTCCGGGACCGGGGAG. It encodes CAWTRWSGTGE. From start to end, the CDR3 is CAWTRWSGTGELFF.

The part of the CDR3 DNA that was read is TGTGCCAGCAGCCCAGGGGCGAGGTCCGAAAAG. The encoded protein is CASSPGARSEK. In full, the CDR3 reads CASSPGARSEKLFF. V is TRBV7-2 and J is TRBJ2-2, with a possible D match to TRBD1 (6 bases). Read sequence stops 3 residues before the CDR3 end, and the germline J gene provides the missing end. The germline V gene encodes CDR1 SGHTA and CDR2 FQGNSA. CDR3 size: 14 residues.

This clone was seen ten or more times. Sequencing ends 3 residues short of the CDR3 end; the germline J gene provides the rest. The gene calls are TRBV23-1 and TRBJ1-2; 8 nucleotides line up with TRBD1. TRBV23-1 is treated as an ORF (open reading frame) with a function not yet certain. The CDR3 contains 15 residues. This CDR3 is CASSHPADRGDGYTF. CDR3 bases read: TGCGCCAGCAGTCACCCAGCCGACAGGGGTGACGGC.

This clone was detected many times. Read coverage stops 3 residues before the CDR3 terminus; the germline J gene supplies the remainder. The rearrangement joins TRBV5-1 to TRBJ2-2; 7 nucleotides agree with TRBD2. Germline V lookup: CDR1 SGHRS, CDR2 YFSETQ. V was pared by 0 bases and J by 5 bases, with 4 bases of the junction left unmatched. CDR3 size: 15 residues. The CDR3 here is CASSLVERGTGELFF. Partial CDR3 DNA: TGCGCCAGCAGCTTGGTTGAGCGGGGAACCGGGGAG.